The entry below gives a single TCR beta chain sequence along with its context. Other DNA sequences in the sample encode the same CDR3. Looked up from germline, CDR1 is SGHDN and CDR2 is FVKESK. V lost 0 bases to trimming and J lost 5 bases, with 10 bases between them. The CDR3 is made up of 15 amino acids. The data were taken from a study of blood T cell repertoires in COVID-19. About the study: Acute-phase and convalescent COVID-19 samples originated in the United States, Italy and Spain. The cDNA or gDNA used as material had been derived from T cells, B-cell-depleted T cells, or PBMCs.

Generated by immunoSEQ multiplex PCR, the TCRdb table keeps only in-frame clones and is missing some. The sample contains 250,000 or so clones, around 91% of which appear only once. V is TRBV14 and J is TRBJ1-4; D is possibly TRBD1 (5 bases). Sequenced input: peripheral blood. The sequence derives from a woman aged 55-75 years with COVID-19, enrolled during active disease. CDR3 nucleotides: TGTGCCAGCAGCCAAGACAGGGCAGGGAATGAAAAACTGTTTTTT. Amino acid sequence: CASSQDRAGNEKLFF.